The 32 T cell receptor beta chains presented below share a single source sample, sequenced in a study of vaccination and CD4 T cells after COVID-19. No antigens are known for them. Described treatment: approximately nine-day PBMC culture with coronavirus spike peptide pools or control peptides (ViraFEST assay). Once obtained from cultured CD4+ T cells, the DNA was sequenced using the Oncomine TCR Beta short-read assay. TCRdb ran MiXCR on the PCR reads and lists one entry per CDR3 protein. The data hold about 5,000 distinct CDR3 sequences, with about 40% observed a single time. The sample in question was CD4+ T cells from blood, cultured in vitro, obtained after SARS-CoV-2 vaccination. The receptors shown here come from a human donor who had recovered from COVID-19.

V and J are TRBV7-8 and TRBJ2-2; D perhaps matches TRBD2 (6 bases). CDR3 length: 15 amino acids. The V end lost 7 bases, the J end lost 3 bases, and 15 bases lay between the germline ends. Germline V CDR1 and CDR2: SGHVS, FQNEAQ. Here the CDR3 reads CASTYQGGYTGELFF. In DNA, the CDR3 is TGTGCCAGCACCTACCAAGGAGGGTACACCGGGGAGCTGTTTTTT.

V usage is TRBV5-4 and J usage is TRBJ2-4; TRBD1 agrees at 8 bases. The germline gives CDR1 SGHNT, CDR2 YYREEE (reference sequence). This CDR3 is built from 15 residues. V shed 4 bases and J 2 bases; nucleotides not matched to a gene: 5. CDR3 sequence reads: CASSPDRASKNIQYF. In DNA, the CDR3 is TGTGCCAGCAGCCCGGACAGGGCCTCCAAAAACATTCAGTACTTC.

The chain couples TRBV7-9 to TRBJ2-7; TRBD1 aligns across 10 bases. V lost 5 bases, J lost 4 bases, and 5 bases stayed unmatched. This CDR3 region has 14 residues. CDR1 and CDR2 from the germline V gene are SEHNR and FQNEAQ (reference sequence). CDR3 region: CASSLWTGGYEQYF. CDR3 sequence (DNA): TGTGCCAGCAGCCTCTGGACAGGGGGTTACGAGCAGTACTTC.

This chain connects TRBV2 to TRBJ1-1, with D maybe TRBD1 (6 bases). The ends were cut back, 6 bases at V and 1 base at J, with 12 bases in the middle. The CDR3 has 14 residues. The germline V gene has CDR1 SNHLY and CDR2 FYNNEI. CDR3 amino acids: CASRPLTGNTEAFF. CDR3 DNA sequence: TGTGCCAGCAGGCCTCTGACAGGGAACACTGAAGCTTTCTTT.

This clonotype was counted only a few times. The chain recombines TRBV6-1 with TRBJ1-5; D not resolved. V dropped 6 bases and J dropped 0 bases, with 6 bases sitting between them. The germline V gene has CDR1 MNHNS and CDR2 SASEGT. This CDR3 has 13 amino acids. CDR3 sequence: CASSSGSNQPQHF. The CDR3 DNA reads TGTGCCAGCAGCTCCGGTAGCAATCAGCCCCAGCATTTT.

The chain recombines TRBV20-1 with TRBJ1-1; 8 bases are a match to TRBD1. CDR3 length: 15 residues. With 6 bases clipped from V and 1 base from J, the junction kept 10 bases outside the gene matches. CDR1 is DFQATT and CDR2 is SNEGSKA in the germline V gene (reference sequence). Here the CDR3 reads CSALPTGVQNTEAFF. Written as DNA, the CDR3 is TGCAGTGCCCTCCCGACAGGGGTTCAGAACACTGAAGCTTTCTTT.

The V call is TRBV5-4, the J call TRBJ1-1; D is perhaps TRBD1 (6 bases). The CDR3 has 14 residues. V lost 4 bases to trimming and J lost 4 bases, with 14 bases between them. Germline V CDR1 and CDR2: SGHNT, YYREEE (reference sequence). The CDR3 sequence: CASSRTGQGTEAFF. CDR3 nucleotide sequence: TGTGCCAGCAGCCGTACAGGGCAGGGCACTGAAGCTTTCTTT.

DNA for the CDR3: TGTGCCAGTATCGGGACCCCCCTGGGGGACACTGAAGCTTTCTTT. Its translation is CASIGTPLGDTEAFF. The gene calls are TRBV19 and TRBJ1-1; D is possibly TRBD1 (5 bases). CDR1 and CDR2 from the germline V gene are LNHDA and SQIVND (reference sequence). V was trimmed by 7 bases and J by 3 bases, leaving 18 bases between them. The CDR3 contains 15 residues.

This clonotype has more than one count but fewer than ten. The chain is built from TRBV29-1 and TRBJ2-5; perhaps TRBD1 as D (5 bases). Germline CDR1 is SQVTM and CDR2 is ANQGSEA. The V gene lost 3 bases and the J gene lost 4 bases, with 9 bases spanning the gap. The CDR3 extends over 12 amino acids. The CDR3 protein is CSVESGIETQYF. As DNA, the CDR3 is TGCAGCGTTGAGTCAGGGATAGAGACCCAGTACTTC.

The table lists this clonotype with a few counts. The CDR3 here is CSARDARTYYGYTF. The CDR3 nucleotides read TGCAGTGCTAGAGATGCCAGGACTTATTATGGCTACACCTTC. V and J are TRBV20-1 and TRBJ1-2; D not certain. From germline, CDR1 is DFQATT and CDR2 SNEGSKA (reference sequence). V was trimmed by 0 bases and J by 5 bases, leaving 13 bases between them. CDR3 length: 14 amino acids.

This clonotype was picked up a small number of times. This sequence joins TRBV7-9 and TRBJ2-1, with D perhaps TRBD2 (6 bases). This CDR3 region has 14 residues. Germline CDR1 reads SEHNR; CDR2 reads FQNEAQ (reference sequence). V was cut by 3 bases and J by 3 bases, with 9 bases left in between. The CDR3 coding sequence is TGTGCCAGCAGCTTGGTGGACTACTACAATGAGCAGTTCTTC. Protein product: CASSLVDYYNEQFF.

This chain uses TRBV7-3 with TRBJ2-5, with D hard to call. The CDR3 has 15 amino acids. Trimming took off 2 bases at V and 3 bases at J, with 13 bases between the two ends. Germline lookup yields CDR1 SGHTA and CDR2 FQGTGA. The CDR3 reads CASSLSSGLEETQYF. DNA of the CDR3: TGTGCCAGCAGCTTATCTTCGGGCCTAGAAGAGACCCAGTACTTC.

This clonotype was counted only a few times. The rearrangement uses TRBV6-1 and TRBJ1-5; D gene unclear. CDR1 and CDR2 from the germline V gene are MNHNS and SASEGT. The CDR3 is 12 amino acids. The germline V and J ends were trimmed by 1 base and 4 bases, with 2 bases remaining between them. The chain's CDR3 is CASSEVNQPQHF. The CDR3 DNA reads as TGTGCCAGCAGTGAAGTTAATCAGCCCCAGCATTTT.

By frequency in the sample, this clonotype is medium-sized. V gene TRBV20-1 combines with J gene TRBJ1-5, with TRBD1 matching over 9 bases. The germline gives CDR1 DFQATT, CDR2 SNEGSKA (reference sequence). CDR3 length: 13 residues. With V trimmed by 6 bases and J by 8 bases, 8 bases remained unmatched. The CDR3: CSAPPTGGEPQHF. CDR3 nucleotide sequence: TGCAGTGCCCCGCCGACAGGGGGAGAGCCCCAGCATTTT.

This rearrangement joins TRBV6-2 or TRBV6-3 to TRBJ1-2; no reliable D call. Between the trimmed V and J ends, which lost 2 bases and 0 bases, there was a span of 1 base. Germline V CDR1 and CDR2: MNHEY, SVGEGT. The CDR3 sequence is 12 residues long. In DNA form, the CDR3 reads TGTGCCAGCAGTTACACTAACTATGGCTACACCTTC. It specifies CASSYTNYGYTF.

A few counts support this clonotype. At one end, the junction sequence differs from germline, possibly due to a read error. V and J are TRBV7-7 and TRBJ2-5; D remains ambiguous. Germline CDR1 SSHAT, CDR2 FNYEAQ (reference sequence). This CDR3 is built from 13 residues. CDR3 DNA sequence: TGTGCTAGCAGCTTTCAACCTAGAGAGACCCAGTACTTC. It codes for CASSFQPRETQYF.

V and J are TRBV15 and TRBJ2-1; the D gene is possibly TRBD1 (6 bases). In germline, CDR1 is LNHNV, CDR2 YYDKDF (reference sequence). CDR3 length: 11 residues. V gave up 6 bases and J gave up 14 bases, with 14 bases separating them. The CDR3 is CATSMTGNEFF. CDR3 bases: TGTGCCACCAGTATGACAGGTAACGAGTTCTTC.

V usage is TRBV19 and J usage is TRBJ2-3; D is unresolved. The length of the CDR3 is 13 residues. V was trimmed by 3 bases and J by 1 base, leaving 5 bases between them. Per the germline V gene, CDR1 is LNHDA and CDR2 is SQIVND (reference sequence). Here the CDR3 DNA reads TGTGCCAGTAGTATTCAGGGCACAGATACGCAGTATTTT. This encodes CASSIQGTDTQYF. Full variable domain (outside the CDR3, taken from reference TRBV19 and TRBJ2-3): DGGITQSPKYLFRKEGQNVTLSCEQNLNHDAMYWYRQDPGQGLRLIYYSQIVNDFQKGDIAEGYSVSREKKESFPLTVTSAQKNPTAFYLCASSIQGTDTQYFGPGTRLTVL.

This clonotype was observed a few times. The chain uses TRBV2 and TRBJ1-6; D remains ambiguous. V was pared by 3 bases and J by 3 bases, with 6 bases between. This CDR3 has 14 amino acids. Germline CDR1 is SNHLY and CDR2 is FYNNEI. The CDR3 is CASSDEGYNSPLHF. The CDR3 nucleotides read TGTGCCAGCAGTGATGAGGGCTATAATTCACCCCTCCACTTT.

The chain uses TRBV29-1 and TRBJ2-5; D perhaps matches TRBD2 (5 bases). This CDR3 is built from 14 residues. V was pared by 3 bases and J by 2 bases, with 13 bases between. CDR1 SQVTM and CDR2 ANQGSEA come from the germline V gene. The DNA for the CDR3 is TGCAGCGTTGAGCTGGGGAGTGGGCAAGAGACCCAGTACTTC. Translated, it gives CSVELGSGQETQYF.

The chain recombines TRBV6-1 with TRBJ1-1; 7 bases agree with TRBD1. Germline CDR1 reads MNHNS; CDR2 reads SASEGT. The CDR3 runs to 15 residues. The ends lost 2 bases at V and 4 bases at J; junction bases unmatched: 7. Written as DNA, the CDR3 is TGTGCCAGCAGTGAAAGTGCAGGGGGAGCCACTGAAGCTTTCTTT. This translates into CASSESAGGATEAFF.

The chain's CDR3 is CSARSPRGDTEAFF. The CDR3 bases are TGCAGTGCTAGAAGCCCCAGGGGTGACACTGAAGCTTTCTTT. The J gene is TRBJ1-1, the V gene TRBV20-1; possible D gene TRBD1, 6 bases. The CDR3 has 14 amino acids. Germline values: CDR1 DFQATT, CDR2 SNEGSKA (reference sequence). The V gene lost 2 bases and the J gene lost 3 bases, with 13 bases spanning the gap.

This clonotype was detected a few times. The chain is built from TRBV7-2 and TRBJ2-7; perhaps TRBD1 as D (6 bases). Germline CDR1 is SGHTA and CDR2 is FQGNSA. V was trimmed by 0 bases and J by 5 bases, leaving 11 bases between them. CDR3 length: 14 amino acids. DNA of the CDR3: TGTGCCAGCAGCTTAGCAACGACAGGTCACGAGCAGTACTTC. It yields the protein CASSLATTGHEQYF.

The gene calls are TRBV7-9 and TRBJ1-1, with a tentative D call TRBD1 (6 bases). The germline CDR1 and CDR2 sequences are SEHNR and FQNEAQ (reference sequence). Trimming removed 2 bases from V and 3 bases from J, with 10 bases in between. The CDR3 consists of 14 residues. The CDR3 protein is CASSLSRGYTEAFF. In DNA, the CDR3 is TGTGCCAGCAGCTTATCGAGGGGGTACACTGAAGCTTTCTTT. Based on the CDR3 plus reference TRBV7-9 and TRBJ1-1, the full variable domain is DTGVSQNPRHKITKRGQNVTFRCDPISEHNRLYWYRQTLGQGPEFLTYFQNEAQLEKSRLLSDRFSAERPKGSFSTLEIQRTEQGDSAMYLCASSLSRGYTEAFFGQGTRLTVV.

This chain links TRBV19 with TRBJ1-2, with D perhaps TRBD1 (5 bases). The CDR3 length is 17 residues. CDR1 and CDR2 from the germline V gene are LNHDA and SQIVND (reference sequence). With 6 bases removed from V and 1 base from J, the gap between germline ends came to 21 bases. The DNA for the CDR3 is TGTGCCAGTAGCCGAGGGGCCATTCTTGGCCTTAACTATGGCTACACCTTC. The encoded protein is CASSRGAILGLNYGYTF. The entire variable domain, with the rest obtained from reference TRBV19 and TRBJ1-2, is as follows: DGGITQSPKYLFRKEGQNVTLSCEQNLNHDAMYWYRQDPGQGLRLIYYSQIVNDFQKGDIAEGYSVSREKKESFPLTVTSAQKNPTAFYLCASSRGAILGLNYGYTFGSGTRLTVV.

This clonotype is judged large (0.1 to 1%). The chain couples TRBV7-9 to TRBJ1-1, with D possibly being TRBD1 (5 bases). The CDR3 has 15 residues. Germline CDR1 SEHNR, CDR2 FQNEAQ (reference sequence). V shed 6 bases and J shed 5 bases, with 19 bases lying between them. CDR3 DNA sequence: TGTGCCAGCAGAGGAACAGGAGCTGAACAAACTGAAGCTTTCTTT. Translation: CASRGTGAEQTEAFF. The whole variable domain, remainder taken from reference TRBV7-9 and TRBJ1-1, is DTGVSQNPRHKITKRGQNVTFRCDPISEHNRLYWYRQTLGQGPEFLTYFQNEAQLEKSRLLSDRFSAERPKGSFSTLEIQRTEQGDSAMYLCASRGTGAEQTEAFFGQGTRLTVV.

This chain links TRBV6-1 with TRBJ2-1; D assignment may be TRBD1 or TRBD2 (6 bases each). Trimming stripped 6 bases from V and 1 base from J, with 25 bases between. The CDR3 covers 19 residues. Germline values: CDR1 MNHNS, CDR2 SASEGT. The CDR3 DNA is TGTGCCAGCAGAGACGCCACAACCCTCAGGGGAGGATCCTACAATGAGCAGTTCTTC. Translating gives CASRDATTLRGGSYNEQFF.

This clonotype has only a few counts. This chain joins TRBV7-6 and TRBJ1-1, with D possibly TRBD1 on 5 matching bases. Looked up from germline, CDR1 is SGHVS and CDR2 is FNYEAQ. Trimming shortened V by 1 base and J by 4 bases, and 10 bases separated the two germline ends. The CDR3 is 14 residues long. The CDR3: CASSLEAGVTEAFF. In nucleotides, the CDR3 is TGTGCCAGCAGCTTAGAAGCGGGGGTCACTGAAGCTTTCTTT.

V usage is TRBV11-2 and J usage is TRBJ1-2; 10 positions match TRBD1. Per germline, CDR1 SGHAT and CDR2 FQNNGV. The CDR3 totals 15 residues. Trimming cost V 0 bases and J 13 bases; bases outside gene matches: 11. CDR3 bases: TGTGCCAGCAGCTTAGACCTCCTGGGACAGGGGATATGCACCTTC. It codes for CASSLDLLGQGICTF.

This rearrangement joins TRBV19 to TRBJ1-5; TRBD1 matches 10 bases. CDR1 LNHDA and CDR2 SQIVND come from the germline V gene (reference sequence). V trimming: 5 bases; J trimming: 9 bases; junction bases outside the gene matches: 10. The CDR3 covers 15 residues. CDR3: CASSDWDRGFPPQHF. CDR3 nucleotide sequence: TGTGCCAGTAGTGACTGGGACAGGGGATTTCCGCCCCAGCATTTT.

The gene calls are TRBV20-1 and TRBJ2-7, with D perhaps matching TRBD2 (6 bases). The CDR3 runs 14 residues. Looked up from germline, CDR1 is DFQATT and CDR2 is SNEGSKA (reference sequence). V lost 4 bases and J lost 2, with 15 bases in between. The CDR3 DNA reads TGCAGTGCTAAGGGTCGGACTACCCCCTACGAGCAGTACTTC. This sequence encodes CSAKGRTTPYEQYF.

In DNA form, the CDR3 reads TGCGCCAGCAGCCCAAGTCAAGGCAGGGGTTCGTACGAGCAGTACTTC. It translates to CASSPSQGRGSYEQYF. The chain has TRBV5-1 and TRBJ2-7; tentatively, D is TRBD1 (6 bases). The CDR3 is 16 residues long. The germline CDR1 and CDR2 sequences are SGHRS and YFSETQ. Trimming removed 4 bases from V and 4 bases from J, with 21 bases in between.